The 28 T cell receptor beta chains given below trace back to one sample, sequenced in a study of blood T cells in healthy people across ages. Using a J-beta primer mix together with a sample-barcoded 5' primer, a second PCR was run for roughly 7 to 12 cycles. TCRdb fed the 5' RACE reads into MiXCR, producing one record per CDR3 protein. The sample records 1.5 million to 1.9 million distinct CDR3 sequences, approximately 39% being singletons. The specimen was blood. These TCRs come from a woman between 18 and 29 years old in good health.

This clonotype was observed a few times. The chain employs TRBV19 and TRBJ1-1; TRBD1 matches at 7 bases. J was trimmed by 7 bases and V by 7 bases; bases with no gene match: 12. CDR1 and CDR2 (germline): LNHDA, SQIVND (reference sequence). The CDR3 consists of 14 residues. This CDR3 reads CASTGQSSVGEAFF. For the CDR3, the DNA is TGTGCCAGTACGGGACAGTCGAGTGTGGGTGAAGCTTTCTTT.

The chain is built from TRBV6-5 and TRBJ2-5, with TRBD1 matching over 7 bases. The germline gives CDR1 MNHEY, CDR2 SVGAGI. The ends lost 5 bases at V and 2 bases at J; junction bases unmatched: 8. The CDR3 loop spans 15 amino acids. The CDR3 region is CASSPLDRLQETQYF. CDR3 sequence (DNA): TGTGCCAGCAGTCCCTTGGACAGGCTACAAGAGACCCAGTACTTC.

This clonotype was picked up a small number of times. The V and J genes are TRBV20-1 and TRBJ2-1; D is unresolved. The CDR3 length is 11 residues. V lost 0 bases and J 8 bases, leaving 5 bases between the germline ends. Germline CDR1 reads DFQATT; CDR2 reads SNEGSKA (reference sequence). The CDR3 loop is CSARELHEQFF. The CDR3 DNA reads TGCAGTGCTAGAGAGCTGCATGAGCAGTTCTTC.

J is TRBJ2-3 and V is TRBV14, with a possible D match to TRBD1 (6 bases). Per germline, CDR1 SGHDN and CDR2 FVKESK. The CDR3 is 16 residues long. Between the trimmed V and J ends, which lost 2 bases and 4 bases, there was a span of 16 bases. Here the CDR3 reads CASSQKTGSVADTQYF. CDR3 DNA sequence: TGTGCCAGCAGCCAAAAGACAGGCAGTGTGGCAGATACGCAGTATTTT.

The rearrangement joins TRBV30 to TRBJ1-5; D is unclear. Looked up from germline, CDR1 is GTSNPN and CDR2 is SVGIG (reference sequence). This CDR3 is 13 amino acids long. Trimming stripped 0 bases from V and 3 bases from J, with 6 bases between. The CDR3 coding sequence is TGTGCCTGGAGTGTATTTGACAATCAGCCCCAGCATTTT. Protein: CAWSVFDNQPQHF.

This clonotype was counted only a few times. The gene calls are TRBV7-9 and TRBJ2-5; D perhaps matches TRBD2 (5 bases). This CDR3 has 18 residues. CDR1 SEHNR and CDR2 FQNEAQ come from the germline V gene (reference sequence). V was clipped by 0 bases and J by 5 bases, with 22 bases between them. CDR3 sequence: CASSLAVSGTRPWETQYF. In nucleotides, the CDR3 is TGTGCCAGCAGCTTAGCGGTTTCGGGCACTAGGCCTTGGGAGACCCAGTACTTC.

This clonotype was recorded a few times. The V gene is TRBV12-3 or TRBV12-4, the J gene TRBJ2-7; the D gene is possibly TRBD2 (7 bases). This CDR3 has 19 amino acids. The germline V and J ends were trimmed by 1 base and 7 bases, with 29 bases remaining between them. As DNA, the CDR3 is TGTGCCAGCAGTTTAGTTTCCCCGGGGGGCCCGCTTTCCTACAATGAGCAGTACTTC. It translates to CASSLVSPGGPLSYNEQYF.

This chain uses TRBV4-3 with TRBJ2-6; TRBD1 is a possible D gene (5 bases). Between the trimmed V and J ends, which lost 4 bases and 5 bases, there was a span of 12 bases. The CDR3 loop spans 15 amino acids. Per germline, CDR1 LGHNA and CDR2 YSLEER. In DNA, the CDR3 is TGCGCCAGCAGCCCTGCTTGGGGCTGGGCCAACGTCCTGACTTTC. This sequence encodes CASSPAWGWANVLTF.

This clonotype appeared a few times. DNA of the CDR3: TGTGCCAGCAGTATGGGACTACTCACAGATACGCAGTATTTT. It codes for CASSMGLLTDTQYF. The V call is TRBV12-3 or TRBV12-4, the J call TRBJ2-3; 7 bases map to TRBD2. The CDR3 runs 14 residues. V shed 5 bases, J shed 2 bases, and the junction held 4 bases outside the gene matches.

Here the CDR3 DNA reads TGTGCCAGCAGTGTCAAAAGGAGTGTGCACGAGCAGTTCTTC. This gives the protein CASSVKRSVHEQFF. The V and J genes are TRBV12-3 or TRBV12-4 and TRBJ2-1; D gene ambiguous. V was trimmed by 5 bases and J by 10 bases, leaving 18 bases between them. This CDR3 is built from 14 residues.

The rearrangement uses TRBV6-2 or TRBV6-3 and TRBJ1-6; D remains unclear. Germline values: CDR1 MNHEY, CDR2 SVGEGT. Trimming pared 6 bases from V and 10 bases from J, leaving 13 bases between. The CDR3 runs to 13 residues. CDR3 sequence: CASRPDLRSPLHF. For the CDR3, the DNA is TGTGCCAGCAGGCCGGACCTACGCTCACCCCTCCACTTT.

The chain employs TRBV5-1 and TRBJ2-1; the match to TRBD2 covers 7 bases. Losses at the gene ends were 4 bases for V and 7 bases for J; bases not matched to a gene: 11. This CDR3 region has 15 residues. Germline CDR1 and CDR2: SGHRS and YFSETQ. CDR3: CASSSGRAGFNEQFF. Here the CDR3 DNA reads TGCGCCAGCAGCAGTGGACGAGCGGGATTTAATGAGCAGTTCTTC.

The chain joins TRBV5-1 to TRBJ2-1; a possible D gene is TRBD2 (6 bases). The CDR3 totals 17 residues. Per germline, CDR1 SGHRS and CDR2 YFSETQ. V lost 10 bases and J 0 bases, leaving 23 bases between the germline ends. CDR3 loop: CALRWVAEKSSYNEQFF. CDR3 DNA sequence: TGCGCCTTGCGGTGGGTAGCGGAAAAGAGCTCCTACAATGAGCAGTTCTTC.

The chain couples TRBV6-5 to TRBJ2-3, with D possibly TRBD1 on 5 matching bases. The V gene lost 2 bases and the J gene lost 5 bases, with 11 bases spanning the gap. This CDR3 is 14 amino acids long. Germline V gene data show CDR1 as MNHEY and CDR2 as SVGAGI. Written as DNA, the CDR3 is TGTGCCAGCAGTTACCAGGACCAGGGAGATACGCAGTATTTT. This gives the protein CASSYQDQGDTQYF.

The chain carries TRBV27 and TRBJ2-3, with D perhaps being TRBD1 or TRBD2 (6 bases each). Germline V gives CDR1 MNHEY, CDR2 SMNVEV (reference sequence). The CDR3 contains 15 residues. Trimming pared 0 bases from V and 5 bases from J, leaving 12 bases between. The CDR3 is CASSLSGGRIDTQYF. The DNA for the CDR3 is TGTGCCAGCAGTTTATCTGGGGGGCGCATAGATACGCAGTATTTT.

In this sample, this clonotype turned up once. The gene calls are TRBV20-1 and TRBJ2-5; 9 bases align to TRBD2. The V gene's germline CDR1 is DFQATT and CDR2 SNEGSKA (reference sequence). The CDR3 runs 15 residues. Trimming at V came to 4 bases and at J to 0 bases, leaving 6 bases not matched to a gene. The CDR3 region is CSATRLADDQETQYF. The CDR3 DNA sequence: TGCAGTGCTACCAGACTAGCGGATGACCAAGAGACCCAGTACTTC.

In its sample, this clonotype was seen a few times. The CDR3 bases are TGTGCCAGCAGTTTCTCGGGGGCCCAGTACTTC. It translates to CASSFSGAQYF. The J gene is TRBJ2-5, the V gene TRBV6-5; D might be TRBD2 (6 bases). The CDR3 totals 11 residues. Per the germline V gene, CDR1 is MNHEY and CDR2 is SVGAGI. V shed 4 bases and J shed 9 bases, with 9 bases lying between them.

At least ten counts were recorded for this clonotype. The V call is TRBV29-1, the J call TRBJ2-7; 10 bases fit TRBD1. Germline V lookup: CDR1 SQVTM, CDR2 ANQGSEA. The CDR3 totals 13 residues. The V gene end was trimmed by 7 bases and the J gene end by 4 bases; junction bases not matched to a gene: 7. CDR3 amino acids: CSAGQGLGYEQYF. The CDR3, as DNA: TGCAGCGCGGGACAGGGGCTTGGATACGAGCAGTACTTC.

This clonotype was recorded a few times. J is TRBJ2-1 and V is TRBV3-1, with 12 bases that match TRBD2. Trimming removed 2 bases from V and 7 bases from J; junction bases left unmatched: 12. CDR1 LGHDT and CDR2 YNNKEL come from the germline V gene (reference sequence). The CDR3 extends over 18 amino acids. The CDR3 reads CASSQSPTSGRLWNEQFF. CDR3 DNA: TGTGCCAGCAGCCAATCTCCGACTAGCGGGAGATTATGGAATGAGCAGTTCTTC.

The chain couples TRBV2 to TRBJ2-5, with D perhaps TRBD2 (6 bases). The CDR3 runs to 13 residues. V lost 7 bases, J lost 1 base, and 10 bases lay in between. The germline gives CDR1 SNHLY, CDR2 FYNNEI. CDR3 residues: CASTTGVQETQYF. Written as DNA, the CDR3 is TGTGCCAGCACCACGGGGGTCCAAGAGACCCAGTACTTC.

The V gene is TRBV7-2, the J gene TRBJ2-1; 9 nucleotides line up with TRBD2. The tail of the sequence fits TRBJ2-7 better, so the J call may be wrong. The CDR3 runs 16 residues. Germline CDR1 and CDR2: SGHTA and FQGNSA. Written as DNA, the CDR3 is TGTGCCAGCAGCTGGGGCAGCGGGAGGCTCCACAATGAGCAGTACTTC. Translating it yields CASSWGSGRLHNEQYF.

This clonotype was observed at least ten times. The chain uses TRBV4-2 and TRBJ1-2; 9 bases line up with TRBD1. Germline V gene sequence: CDR1 LGHNA, CDR2 YNFKEQ. CDR3 size: 18 residues. The ends lost 0 bases at V and 7 bases at J; junction bases unmatched: 15. The DNA of the CDR3 is TGTGCCAGCAGCCAAGATATTCTCGGGACAGGGAATGGTCCTGGCTACACCTTC. Translated, it gives CASSQDILGTGNGPGYTF.

The rearrangement joins TRBV29-1 to TRBJ1-2, with D unclear. V lost 4 bases and J lost 7, with 16 bases in between. There are 13 residues in the CDR3. Germline V gives CDR1 SQVTM, CDR2 ANQGSEA. The CDR3 loop reads CSVGYRGSSGYTF. CDR3 sequence (DNA): TGCAGCGTTGGTTATCGTGGGTCGAGTGGCTACACCTTC.

The J gene is TRBJ2-5, the V gene TRBV7-2, with D tentatively TRBD2 (7 bases). CDR3 length: 15 amino acids. The germline V and J ends were trimmed by 5 bases and 11 bases, with 24 bases remaining between them. Germline V gene lookup returns CDR1 SGHTA and CDR2 FQGNSA. The CDR3 region has the DNA TGTGCCAGCAGCCTCAGCCGGGGGGCCTACAATGAGCAGTACTTC. It is translated as CASSLSRGAYNEQYF.

The J gene is TRBJ2-5, the V gene TRBV18; a possible D gene is TRBD2 (5 bases). V was pared by 6 bases and J by 11 bases, with 19 bases between. The CDR3 is 13 amino acids. Looked up from germline, CDR1 is KGHSH and CDR2 is LQKENI. Written as DNA, the CDR3 is TGTGCCAGCTCTCAGAGGGCCCAGGAACGGCAGTACTTC. The encoded protein is CASSQRAQERQYF.

The J gene is TRBJ1-2, the V gene TRBV7-9; D not resolved. V was trimmed by 2 bases and J by 8 bases, leaving 12 bases between them. Germline values: CDR1 SEHNR, CDR2 FQNEAQ (reference sequence). The CDR3 covers 13 residues. CDR3 coding DNA: TGTGCCAGCAGCTTAAATCCCCGGGGAGGCTACACCTTC. Its translation: CASSLNPRGGYTF.

Many counts were recorded for this clonotype. This chain uses TRBV6-5 with TRBJ1-2, with D unresolved. Trimming cost V 2 bases and J 6 bases, with 13 bases left between them. In germline, CDR1 is MNHEY, CDR2 SVGAGI. The CDR3 length is 14 residues. The CDR3 DNA sequence: TGTGCCAGCAGTTACGCGGCTCGGGTAGATGGCTACACCTTC. Protein product: CASSYAARVDGYTF.

V and J are TRBV29-1 and TRBJ2-1; 7 positions match TRBD2. This CDR3 spans 13 amino acids. Germline-derived CDR1 and CDR2 are SQVTM and ANQGSEA. The V and J ends lost 7 bases and 2 bases, in that order; junction bases with no gene match: 5. The chain's CDR3 is CSARLAAYNEQFF. CDR3 bases: TGCAGCGCCCGACTAGCAGCCTACAATGAGCAGTTCTTC.